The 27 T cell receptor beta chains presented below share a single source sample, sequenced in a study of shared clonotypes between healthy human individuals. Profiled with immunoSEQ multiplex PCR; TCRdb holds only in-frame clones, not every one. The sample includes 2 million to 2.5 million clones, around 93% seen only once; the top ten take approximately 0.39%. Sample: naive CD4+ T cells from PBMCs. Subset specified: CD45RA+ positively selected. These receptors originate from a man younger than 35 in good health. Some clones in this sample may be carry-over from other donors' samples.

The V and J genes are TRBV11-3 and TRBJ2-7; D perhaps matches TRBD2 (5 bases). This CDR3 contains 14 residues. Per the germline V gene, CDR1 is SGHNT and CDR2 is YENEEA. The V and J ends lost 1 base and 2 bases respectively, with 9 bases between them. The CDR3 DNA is TGTGCCAGCAGCTTAGGGGGAGATACCTACGAGCAGTACTTC. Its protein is CASSLGGDTYEQYF.

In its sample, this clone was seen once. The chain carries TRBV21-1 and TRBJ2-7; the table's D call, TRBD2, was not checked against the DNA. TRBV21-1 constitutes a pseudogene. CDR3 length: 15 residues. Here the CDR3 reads CASSKARGSSYEQYF. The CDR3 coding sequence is TGTGCCAGCAGCAAAGCGCGCGGGAGCTCCTACGAGCAGTACTTC.

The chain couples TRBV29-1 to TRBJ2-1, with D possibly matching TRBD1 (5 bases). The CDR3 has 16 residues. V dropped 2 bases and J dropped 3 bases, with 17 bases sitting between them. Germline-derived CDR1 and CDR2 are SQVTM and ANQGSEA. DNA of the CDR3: TGCAGCGTTGAATCTGGACAAGGGGCGGACTACAATGAGCAGTTCTTC. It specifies CSVESGQGADYNEQFF.

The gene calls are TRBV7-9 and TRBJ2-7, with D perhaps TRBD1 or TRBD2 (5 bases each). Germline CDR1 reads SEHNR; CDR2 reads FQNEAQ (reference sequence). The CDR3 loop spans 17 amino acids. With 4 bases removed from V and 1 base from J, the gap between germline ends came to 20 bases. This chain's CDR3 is CASSSVFILGRSYEQYF. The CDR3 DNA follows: TGTGCCAGCAGCTCCGTGTTTATCTTGGGACGGTCCTACGAGCAGTACTTC.

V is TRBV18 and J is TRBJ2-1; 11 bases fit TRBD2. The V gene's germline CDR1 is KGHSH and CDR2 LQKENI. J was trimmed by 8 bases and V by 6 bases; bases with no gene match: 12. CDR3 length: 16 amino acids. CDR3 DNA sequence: TGTGCCAGCTCGTTCGGACTAGCGGGCGCAGGGGATGAGCAGTTCTTC. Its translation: CASSFGLAGAGDEQFF.

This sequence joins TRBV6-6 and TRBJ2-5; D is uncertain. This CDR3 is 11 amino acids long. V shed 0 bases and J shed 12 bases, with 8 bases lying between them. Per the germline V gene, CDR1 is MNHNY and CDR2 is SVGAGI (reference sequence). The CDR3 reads CASSYSRSEYF. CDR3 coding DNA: TGTGCCAGCAGTTACTCGAGGAGTGAGTACTTC.

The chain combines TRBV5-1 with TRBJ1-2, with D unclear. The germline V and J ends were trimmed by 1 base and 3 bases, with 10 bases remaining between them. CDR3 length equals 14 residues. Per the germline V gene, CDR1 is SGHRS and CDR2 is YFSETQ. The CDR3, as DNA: TGCGCCAGCAGCTTGATTCCGGCGGACTATGGCTACACCTTC. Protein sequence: CASSLIPADYGYTF.

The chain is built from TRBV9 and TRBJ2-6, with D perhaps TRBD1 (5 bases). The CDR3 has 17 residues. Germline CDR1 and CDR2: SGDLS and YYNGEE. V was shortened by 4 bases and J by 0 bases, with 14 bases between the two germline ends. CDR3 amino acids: CASSTHPGNSGANVLTF. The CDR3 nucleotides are TGTGCCAGCAGCACCCATCCAGGGAACTCTGGGGCCAACGTCCTGACTTTC. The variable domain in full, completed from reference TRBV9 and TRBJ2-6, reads DSGVTQTPKHLITATGQRVTLRCSPRSGDLSVYWYQQSLDQGLQFLIQYYNGEERAKGNILERFSAQQFPDLHSELNLSSLELGDSALYFCASSTHPGNSGANVLTFGAGSRLTVL.

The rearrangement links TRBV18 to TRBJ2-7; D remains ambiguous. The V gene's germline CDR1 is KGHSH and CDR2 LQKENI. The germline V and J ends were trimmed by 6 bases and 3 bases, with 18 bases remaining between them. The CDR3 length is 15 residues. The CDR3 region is CASSASRQVNYEQYF. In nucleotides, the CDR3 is TGTGCCAGCTCCGCATCGCGGCAGGTGAACTACGAGCAGTACTTC.

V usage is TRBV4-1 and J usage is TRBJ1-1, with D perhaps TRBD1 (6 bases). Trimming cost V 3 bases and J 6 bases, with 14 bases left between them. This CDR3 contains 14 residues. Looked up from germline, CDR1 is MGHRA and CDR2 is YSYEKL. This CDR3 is CASSHPGWGPEAFF. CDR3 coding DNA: TGCGCCAGCAGCCACCCAGGGTGGGGGCCTGAAGCTTTCTTT.

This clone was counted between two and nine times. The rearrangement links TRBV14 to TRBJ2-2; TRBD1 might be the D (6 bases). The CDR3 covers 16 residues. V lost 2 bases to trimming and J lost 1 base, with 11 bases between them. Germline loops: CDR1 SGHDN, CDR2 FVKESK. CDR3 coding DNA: TGTGCCAGCAGCCAACGGGACAATTGGAACACCGGGGAGCTGTTTTTT. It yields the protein CASSQRDNWNTGELFF.

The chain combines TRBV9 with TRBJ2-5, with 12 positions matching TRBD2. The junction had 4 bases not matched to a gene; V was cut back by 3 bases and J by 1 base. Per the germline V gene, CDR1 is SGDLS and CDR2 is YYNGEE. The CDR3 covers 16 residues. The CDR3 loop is CASSATSGRLQETQYF. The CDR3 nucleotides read TGTGCCAGCAGCGCTACTAGCGGGAGGCTCCAAGAGACCCAGTACTTC.

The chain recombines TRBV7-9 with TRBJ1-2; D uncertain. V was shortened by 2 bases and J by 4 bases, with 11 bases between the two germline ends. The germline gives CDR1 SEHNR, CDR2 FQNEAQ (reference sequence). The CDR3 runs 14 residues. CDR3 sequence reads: CASSLHWIVYGYTF. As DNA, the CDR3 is TGTGCCAGCAGCTTACATTGGATCGTCTATGGCTACACCTTC.

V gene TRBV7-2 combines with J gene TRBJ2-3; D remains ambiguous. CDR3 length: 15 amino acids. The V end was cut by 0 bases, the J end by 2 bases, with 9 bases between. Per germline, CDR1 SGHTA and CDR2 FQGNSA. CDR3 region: CASSLAQITTDTQYF. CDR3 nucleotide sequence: TGTGCCAGCAGCTTAGCACAGATCACCACAGATACGCAGTATTTT.

CDR3 region: CASSPLPGAYEQYF. The CDR3 DNA reads TGTGCCAGCAGTCCCCTACCGGGGGCCTACGAGCAGTACTTC. This sequence joins TRBV28 and TRBJ2-7, with a possible D match to TRBD2 (6 bases). CDR3 length: 14 residues. The V gene's germline CDR1 is MDHEN and CDR2 SYDVKM. The V end lost 5 bases, the J end lost 2 bases, and 13 bases lay between the germline ends. The full variable domain, in which reference TRBV28 and TRBJ2-7 provide the parts outside the CDR3, is DVKVTQSSRYLVKRTGEKVFLECVQDMDHENMFWYRQDPGLGLRLIYFSYDVKMKEKGDIPEGYSVSREKKERFSLILESASTNQTSMYLCASSPLPGAYEQYFGPGTRLTVT.

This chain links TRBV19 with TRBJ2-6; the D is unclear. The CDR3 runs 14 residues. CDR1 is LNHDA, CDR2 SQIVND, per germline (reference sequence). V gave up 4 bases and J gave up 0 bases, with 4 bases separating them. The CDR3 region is CASSKLSGANVLTF. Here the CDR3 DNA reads TGTGCCAGTAGTAAACTCTCTGGGGCCAACGTCCTGACTTTC.

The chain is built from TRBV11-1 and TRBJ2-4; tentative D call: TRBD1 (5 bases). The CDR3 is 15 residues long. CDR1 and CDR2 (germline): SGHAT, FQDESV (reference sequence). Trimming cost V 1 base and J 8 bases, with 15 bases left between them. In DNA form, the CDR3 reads TGTGCCAGCAGCTTAGAAGGGCCCCTAGGGGACATTCAGTACTTC. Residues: CASSLEGPLGDIQYF.

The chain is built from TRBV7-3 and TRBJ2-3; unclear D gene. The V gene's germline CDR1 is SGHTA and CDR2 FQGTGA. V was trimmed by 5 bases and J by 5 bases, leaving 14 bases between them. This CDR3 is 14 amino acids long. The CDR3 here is CASSPMAARDTQYF. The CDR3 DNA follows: TGTGCCAGCAGCCCGATGGCAGCCCGAGATACGCAGTATTTT.

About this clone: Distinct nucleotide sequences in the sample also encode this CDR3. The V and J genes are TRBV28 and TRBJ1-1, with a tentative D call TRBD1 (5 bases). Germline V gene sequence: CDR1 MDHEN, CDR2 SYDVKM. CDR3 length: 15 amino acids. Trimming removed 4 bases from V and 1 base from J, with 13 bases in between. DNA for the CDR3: TGTGCCAGCAGTTCCCCCGGGGGGAGGAACACTGAAGCTTTCTTT. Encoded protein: CASSSPGGRNTEAFF.

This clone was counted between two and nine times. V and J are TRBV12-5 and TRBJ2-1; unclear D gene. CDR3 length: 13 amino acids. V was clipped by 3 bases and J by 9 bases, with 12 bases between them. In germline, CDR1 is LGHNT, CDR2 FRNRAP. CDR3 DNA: TGTGCTAGTGGTTTCGATGGGTGGGGTGAGCAGTTCTTC. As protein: CASGFDGWGEQFF.

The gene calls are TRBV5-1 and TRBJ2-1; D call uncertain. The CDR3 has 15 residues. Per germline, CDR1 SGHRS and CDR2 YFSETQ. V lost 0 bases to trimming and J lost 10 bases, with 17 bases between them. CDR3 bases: TGCGCCAGCAGCTTGGGCCTAGAATTTGCGGCCGAGCAGTTCTTC. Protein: CASSLGLEFAAEQFF.

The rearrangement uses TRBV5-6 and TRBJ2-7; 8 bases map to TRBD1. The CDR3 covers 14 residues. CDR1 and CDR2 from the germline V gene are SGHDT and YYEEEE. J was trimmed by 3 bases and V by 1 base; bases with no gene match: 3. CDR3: CASSLLDRDYEQYF. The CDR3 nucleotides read TGTGCCAGCAGCTTGTTGGACAGGGACTACGAGCAGTACTTC.

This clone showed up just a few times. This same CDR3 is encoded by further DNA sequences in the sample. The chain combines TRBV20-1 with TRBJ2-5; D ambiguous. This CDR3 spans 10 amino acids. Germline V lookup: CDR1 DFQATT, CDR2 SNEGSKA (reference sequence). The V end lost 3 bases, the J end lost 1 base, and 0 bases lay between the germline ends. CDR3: CSASQETQYF. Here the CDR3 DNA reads TGCAGTGCTAGCCAAGAGACCCAGTACTTC.

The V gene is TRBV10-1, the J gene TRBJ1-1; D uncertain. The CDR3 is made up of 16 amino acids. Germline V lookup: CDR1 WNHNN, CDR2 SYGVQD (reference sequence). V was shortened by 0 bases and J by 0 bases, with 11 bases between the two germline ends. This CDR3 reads CASSESGELMNTEAFF. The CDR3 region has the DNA TGCGCCAGCAGTGAGTCAGGAGAGCTCATGAACACTGAAGCTTTCTTT.

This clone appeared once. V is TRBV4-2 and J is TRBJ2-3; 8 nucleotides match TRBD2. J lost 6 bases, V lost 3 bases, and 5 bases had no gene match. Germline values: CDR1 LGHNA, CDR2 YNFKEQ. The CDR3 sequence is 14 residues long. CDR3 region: CASSHLSGSDTQYF. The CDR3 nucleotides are TGTGCCAGCAGCCACCTAAGCGGGAGCGATACGCAGTATTTT.

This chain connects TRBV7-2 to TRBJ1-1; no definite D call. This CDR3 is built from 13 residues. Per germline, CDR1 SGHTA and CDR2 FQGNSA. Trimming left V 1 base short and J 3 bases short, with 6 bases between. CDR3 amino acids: CASSLVVDTEAFF. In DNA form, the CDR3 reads TGTGCCAGCAGCTTAGTAGTGGACACTGAAGCTTTCTTT.

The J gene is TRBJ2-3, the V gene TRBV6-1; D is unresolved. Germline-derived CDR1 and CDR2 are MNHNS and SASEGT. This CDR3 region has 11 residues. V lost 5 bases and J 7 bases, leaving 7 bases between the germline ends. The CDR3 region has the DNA TGTGCCAGCAGTCCCCAATATACGCAGTATTTT. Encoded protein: CASSPQYTQYF.